This record looks at one T cell receptor (beta chain) sequence and its context. Its target is unknown. The data were obtained in a study of T cell responses to AZD1222 COVID-19 vaccine. Study-wide points: The number of AZD1222 recipients seropositive at baseline was only five to seven. CD4 TCRs linked to vaccination spanned spike, dominating at 160-218 and 743-854. Compared with day 0, the breadth and depth of the Spike-specific TCR repertoire rose significantly after two doses of AZD1222. Clonal diversity was possibly underestimated, and white British individuals and females predominated among donors.

CDR1 and CDR2 (germline): MNHNS, SASEGT. Trimming removed 1 base at V and 3 bases at J, with 15 bases between. The CDR3 has 17 amino acids. TCRdb keeps only in-frame clones here, not all; method: immunoSEQ multiplex PCR. The sample includes more than 140,000 clones, approximately 89% of them seen just once. Source: peripheral blood, taken on day 0 of MenACWY control vaccination. The V and J genes are TRBV6-1 and TRBJ1-4; D not certain. The TCR sequence derives from an adult in good health. CDR3 nucleotides: TGTGCCAGCAGTGAAGTCCAGGCCGGGCTGCCTAATGAAAAACTGTTTTTT. It translates to CASSEVQAGLPNEKLFF.